This TCR beta chain was identified during a study of T cells in Graves' hyperthyroidism and ophthalmopathy. Study-wide results and caveats: Prediction of ophthalmopathy progression came a median roughly 6.6 months pre-onset. In simple terms, a model built on 13 V-J features told ophthalmopathy apart from stable hyperthyroidism.

Template material for amplifying TCR beta CDR3 regions consisted of RNA transcripts. A first-round RT-PCR of the TCR CDR3 used the HTBI primer set. TCRdb reprocessed the multiplex PCR reads with MiXCR, giving one entry per CDR3 protein. The sample contains around 250,000 distinct CDR3 sequences, 16% of which appear only once. Germline V gene lookup returns CDR1 DFQATT and CDR2 SNEGSKA (reference sequence). This CDR3 is built from 16 residues. V lost 5 bases and J lost 0; bases outside the gene matches: 6. Regarding this clonotype: What it recognizes is unknown.

The source is a woman between 18 and 29 years old with Graves' ophthalmopathy. This chain joins TRBV20-1 and TRBJ2-1; 11 nucleotides align to TRBD2. Sequenced sample: blood. CDR3 coding DNA: TGCAGTGCTTACTCTAGCGGGGGGAGCTCCTACAATGAGCAGTTCTTC. As protein: CSAYSSGGSSYNEQFF.